Shown below are 30 T cell receptor beta chains from a single sample sequenced in a study of beta chain features in type 1 diabetes. Reverse transcribing all isolated RNA meant expressed TCRB transcripts were sequenced. Some clones are missing from TCRdb's copy, which holds only in-frame ones; the method was immunoSEQ multiplex PCR. The sample consists of 850,000 to 900,000 clones, 15% to 20% of them appearing once. Sequencing was done on a sample of naive CD4+ T cells from blood. These TCRs come from a woman under 30 in good health.

This clone was seen a few times. The V call is TRBV10-3, the J call TRBJ1-5; 8 nucleotides match TRBD1. The CDR3 totals 15 residues. V shed 4 bases and J 1 base; nucleotides not matched to a gene: 3. Germline-derived CDR1 and CDR2 are ENHRY and SYGVKD. CDR3 sequence (DNA): TGTGCCATCAGTGTGGGGGACAGGAGCAATCAGCCCCAGCATTTT. It translates to CAISVGDRSNQPQHF.

This clone was observed a few times. The genes are TRBV6-1 and TRBJ2-3; no clear D gene. Trimming took 4 bases from V and 2 from J, leaving 16 bases between them. Germline CDR1 and CDR2: MNHNS and SASEGT. The CDR3 runs 16 residues. The DNA for the CDR3 is TGTGCCAGCAGTGGCCACGACGCCAAAGACACAGATACGCAGTATTTT. It translates to CASSGHDAKDTDTQYF.

The chain carries TRBV9 and TRBJ2-5; D unclear. There are 15 residues in the CDR3. CDR1 and CDR2 (germline): SGDLS, YYNGEE. Trimming removed 0 bases at V and 2 bases at J, with 11 bases between. The CDR3 coding sequence is TGTGCCAGCAGCGTAGCTCCACACGGGCAAGAGACCCAGTACTTC. This encodes CASSVAPHGQETQYF.

This clone was seen a handful of times. The CDR3 nucleotides read TGTGCCAGCAGTTCTGGCCAAGCCCGAGAGACCCAGTACTTC. Translating it yields CASSSGQARETQYF. This chain joins TRBV28 and TRBJ2-5; D remains ambiguous. In germline, CDR1 is MDHEN, CDR2 SYDVKM. V lost 4 bases and J lost 4, with 13 bases in between. The CDR3 has 14 residues. Full variable domain (outside the CDR3, taken from reference TRBV28 and TRBJ2-5): DVKVTQSSRYLVKRTGEKVFLECVQDMDHENMFWYRQDPGLGLRLIYFSYDVKMKEKGDIPEGYSVSREKKERFSLILESASTNQTSMYLCASSSGQARETQYFGPGTRLLVL.

J is TRBJ2-7 and V is TRBV7-2, with 7 bases that match TRBD2. CDR1 is SGHTA, CDR2 FQGNSA, per germline. Losses at the gene ends were 5 bases for V and 3 bases for J; bases not matched to a gene: 10. The CDR3 has 15 amino acids. CDR3 sequence reads: CASSTSSGGYYEQYF. The CDR3 DNA sequence: TGTGCCAGCAGCACATCTAGCGGAGGATACTACGAGCAGTACTTC.

The chain employs TRBV28 and TRBJ1-1; the D gene is possibly TRBD1 (6 bases). The CDR3 runs to 15 residues. Trimming took off 7 bases at V and 2 bases at J, with 17 bases between the two ends. Per germline, CDR1 MDHEN and CDR2 SYDVKM. In DNA, the CDR3 is TGTGCCAGCACCCGATCCGGACAGAGAAACACTGAAGCTTTCTTT. Translated, it gives CASTRSGQRNTEAFF.

The rearrangement uses TRBV4-3 and TRBJ2-1; possible D gene TRBD1, 6 bases. Looked up from germline, CDR1 is LGHNA and CDR2 is YSLEER. The CDR3 sequence is 17 residues long. Trimming removed 0 bases from V and 3 bases from J, with 15 bases in between. The DNA of the CDR3 is TGCGCCAGCAGCCAAGATATAGGGGACAACTACTACAATGAGCAGTTCTTC. It encodes CASSQDIGDNYYNEQFF.

This chain uses TRBV13 with TRBJ2-1; D not resolved. The V end lost 4 bases, the J end lost 4 bases, and 8 bases lay between the germline ends. The CDR3 covers 13 residues. Germline values: CDR1 PRHDT, CDR2 FYEKMQ (reference sequence). This CDR3 reads CASSSGRYNEQFF. The CDR3 coding sequence is TGTGCCAGCAGCTCGGGCCGATACAATGAGCAGTTCTTC. Complete variable domain (other parts from reference TRBV13 and TRBJ2-1): AAGVIQSPRHLIKEKRETATLKCYPIPRHDTVYWYQQGPGQDPQFLISFYEKMQSDKGSIPDRFSAQQFSDYHSELNMSSLELGDSALYFCASSSGRYNEQFFGPGTRLTVL.

This clone showed up just once. The chain has TRBV28 and TRBJ2-1; 9 bases fit TRBD2. Germline assignment: CDR1 MDHEN and CDR2 SYDVKM. V lost 10 bases, J lost 3 bases, and 7 bases stayed unmatched. The CDR3 covers 14 residues. CDR3 sequence reads: CAIDSGRSYNEQFF. The CDR3 coding sequence is TGTGCCATCGACAGCGGGAGGAGCTACAATGAGCAGTTCTTC.

The chain employs TRBV21-1 and TRBJ2-1; the table's D call, TRBD2, was not checked against the DNA. TRBV21-1 is assigned pseudogene status. CDR3 length equals 13 residues. CDR3 protein: CASRTRPEDEQFF. Here the CDR3 DNA reads TGTGCCAGCCGCACTAGGCCCGAGGATGAGCAGTTCTTC.

V usage is TRBV5-1 and J usage is TRBJ2-7; 14 nucleotides line up with TRBD2. The CDR3 consists of 16 residues. The V gene's germline CDR1 is SGHRS and CDR2 YFSETQ. V shed 4 bases, J shed 6 bases, and the junction held 9 bases outside the gene matches. CDR3 DNA: TGCGCCAGCAGCGGCGGGGGACTAGCGGGAGCGTTCGAGCAGTACTTC. Residues: CASSGGGLAGAFEQYF.

This clone was counted only a few times. The chain uses TRBV21-1 and TRBJ2-1; the table's D call, TRBD2, has no DNA check behind it. TRBV21-1 is assigned pseudogene status. The CDR3 is 14 residues long. CDR3 nucleotides: TGTGCCAGCCCCAGGGGCGGGAGGGCCTGTGAGCAGTTCTTC. It specifies CASPRGGRACEQFF.

V is TRBV19 and J is TRBJ2-5, with no clear D. Germline loops: CDR1 LNHDA, CDR2 SQIVND (reference sequence). Trimming removed 5 bases from V and 5 bases from J, with 12 bases in between. This CDR3 has 13 amino acids. The CDR3 DNA is TGTGCCAGTAGTCCTTGGAGTGGGGAGACCCAGTACTTC. Protein product: CASSPWSGETQYF.

This clone was detected only a few times. The chain couples TRBV7-2 to TRBJ2-7; no clear D gene. Trimming stripped 4 bases from V and 5 bases from J, with 15 bases between. The V gene's germline CDR1 is SGHTA and CDR2 FQGNSA. The CDR3 extends over 14 amino acids. The chain's CDR3 is CASSSYDRSHEQYF. Here the CDR3 DNA reads TGTGCCAGCAGCTCCTACGATAGAAGCCACGAGCAGTACTTC.

The chain couples TRBV7-3 to TRBJ2-3; D is unclear. V was trimmed by 5 bases and J by 1 base, leaving 10 bases between them. This CDR3 contains 14 residues. The V gene's germline CDR1 is SGHTA and CDR2 FQGTGA. The CDR3 DNA reads as TGTGCCAGCAGCCCGCTCGCGGGCACAGATACGCAGTATTTT. Residues: CASSPLAGTDTQYF.

The chain has TRBV28 and TRBJ2-3; 9 bases are a match to TRBD1. The ends lost 7 bases at V and 0 bases at J; junction bases unmatched: 8. The germline CDR1 and CDR2 sequences are MDHEN and SYDVKM. This CDR3 is built from 16 residues. The CDR3, as DNA: TGTGCCAGCATCCTCTCCGGGACAGGGAGCACAGATACGCAGTATTTT. Its protein product is CASILSGTGSTDTQYF.

V and J are TRBV5-4 and TRBJ2-7; possibly TRBD2 for D (6 bases). V was trimmed by 0 bases and J by 5 bases, leaving 9 bases between them. The germline gives CDR1 SGHNT, CDR2 YYREEE (reference sequence). This CDR3 region has 13 residues. The CDR3 reads CASSLVGRNEQYF. The CDR3 bases are TGTGCCAGCAGCTTGGTCGGGAGAAACGAGCAGTACTTC.

As regards this clone: The same CDR3 can be traced to other DNA sequences in this sample. The genes are TRBV9 and TRBJ2-3; maybe TRBD2 (5 bases). The CDR3 totals 13 residues. The V end was cut by 0 bases, the J end by 6 bases, with 8 bases between. In germline, CDR1 is SGDLS, CDR2 YYNGEE. In DNA form, the CDR3 reads TGTGCCAGCAGCGTAGGTGTAGCGGATACGCAGTATTTT. It codes for CASSVGVADTQYF.

This clone was counted only a few times. CDR3 residues: CASSQGYERAGKLFF. DNA of the CDR3: TGTGCCAGCAGCCAAGGGTATGAAAGGGCAGGAAAACTGTTTTTT. This sequence joins TRBV4-2 and TRBJ1-4; D uncertain. Germline CDR1 reads LGHNA; CDR2 reads YNFKEQ. The CDR3 runs to 15 residues. Trimming removed 1 base from V and 10 bases from J, with 16 bases in between.

This chain links TRBV6-6 with TRBJ2-7, with a tentative D call TRBD1 (5 bases). The CDR3 has 14 residues. CDR1 and CDR2 from the germline V gene are MNHNY and SVGAGI (reference sequence). V lost 0 bases, J lost 5 bases, and 11 bases lay in between. The CDR3 is CASSYSVQVDEQYF. CDR3 DNA: TGTGCCAGCAGTTACTCCGTACAGGTGGACGAGCAGTACTTC.

This clone was found a few times. This specimen includes other DNA sequences encoding the same CDR3. The V and J genes are TRBV5-4 and TRBJ2-3, with D unclear. Per germline, CDR1 SGHNT and CDR2 YYREEE (reference sequence). V lost 2 bases and J lost 3, with 7 bases in between. CDR3 length equals 13 residues. The CDR3 bases are TGTGCCAGCAGCTTTGGTGGAACAGATACGCAGTATTTT. Protein sequence: CASSFGGTDTQYF.

This clone turned up a few times. Other DNA sequences in this specimen translate into the identical CDR3. This rearrangement joins TRBV5-4 to TRBJ1-3; unclear D gene. CDR3 length equals 14 residues. Trimming stripped 0 bases from V and 0 bases from J, with 4 bases between. Germline V gives CDR1 SGHNT, CDR2 YYREEE (reference sequence). In DNA form, the CDR3 reads TGTGCCAGCAGCTTGGATAGCTCTGGAAACACCATATATTTT. This sequence encodes CASSLDSSGNTIYF. The variable domain in full, completed from reference TRBV5-4 and TRBJ1-3, reads ETGVTQSPTHLIKTRGQQVTLRCSSQSGHNTVSWYQQALGQGPQFIFQYYREEENGRGNFPPRFSGLQFPNYSSELNVNALELDDSALYLCASSLDSSGNTIYFGEGSWLTVV.

This clone turned up a few times. The rearrangement uses TRBV6-5 and TRBJ1-5; no firm D call. Germline CDR1 reads MNHEY; CDR2 reads SVGAGI. The CDR3 sequence is 15 residues long. Trimming shortened V by 2 bases and J by 0 bases, and 8 bases separated the two germline ends. CDR3 amino acids: CASSYRLNSNQPQHF. The CDR3 coding sequence is TGTGCCAGCAGTTACCGTCTCAATAGCAATCAGCCCCAGCATTTT.

This clone was detected a few times. The sample carries other DNA sequences with the same CDR3. The chain combines TRBV28 with TRBJ2-1; D gene uncertain. This CDR3 spans 12 amino acids. CDR1 is MDHEN and CDR2 is SYDVKM in the germline V gene. Between the trimmed V and J ends, which lost 5 bases and 7 bases, there was a span of 9 bases. The CDR3 nucleotides are TGTGCCAGCAGTCCCAGGCGGAATGAGCAGTTCTTC. Translated, it gives CASSPRRNEQFF.

The gene calls are TRBV7-2 and TRBJ2-5; TRBD1 is a possible D gene (6 bases). V lost 9 bases and J lost 5, with 22 bases in between. The CDR3 runs to 15 residues. The germline V gene has CDR1 SGHTA and CDR2 FQGNSA. In nucleotides, the CDR3 is TGTGCCAGTCGGAAACGTGGGGAGAGGGGGGAGACCCAGTACTTC. Its translation: CASRKRGERGETQYF.

This clone was observed a handful of times. This rearrangement joins TRBV5-4 to TRBJ2-1, with TRBD2 matching over 15 bases. Germline assignment: CDR1 SGHNT and CDR2 YYREEE (reference sequence). The trim removed 4 bases at V and 2 bases at J, leaving 10 bases unmatched. The CDR3 runs to 19 residues. CDR3 sequence reads: CASSTRTSGRGAPYNEQFF. The CDR3 bases are TGTGCCAGCAGCACCCGGACTAGCGGGAGGGGAGCCCCCTACAATGAGCAGTTCTTC.

This clone was detected a few times. V usage is TRBV4-3 and J usage is TRBJ2-7, with D tentatively TRBD2 (5 bases). V was cut by 2 bases and J by 3 bases, with 14 bases left in between. The CDR3 is 15 amino acids. Germline loops: CDR1 LGHNA, CDR2 YSLEER. CDR3 coding DNA: TGCGCCAGCAGCCAAAGGGTCCTGGACTTCTACGAGCAGTACTTC. This sequence encodes CASSQRVLDFYEQYF.

The chain uses TRBV7-9 and TRBJ1-2; 10 bases fit TRBD1. CDR1 is SEHNR, CDR2 FQNEAQ, per germline (reference sequence). Trimming removed 4 bases from V and 4 bases from J; junction bases left unmatched: 3. CDR3 length: 14 amino acids. In DNA form, the CDR3 reads TGTGCCAGCAGCTGGGGACAGGGGAGCTATGGCTACACCTTC. Protein: CASSWGQGSYGYTF.

This chain uses TRBV7-9 with TRBJ1-3; 8 nucleotides agree with TRBD1. V lost 5 bases, J lost 2 bases, and 2 bases stayed unmatched. The CDR3 has 14 residues. Germline CDR1 and CDR2: SEHNR and FQNEAQ (reference sequence). CDR3 nucleotides: TGTGCCAGCAGCGCACAGGGGGCTGGAAACACCATATATTTT. The encoded protein is CASSAQGAGNTIYF.

This clone was counted a few times. The chain has TRBV5-4 and TRBJ2-7; 7 bases fit TRBD1. Per the germline V gene, CDR1 is SGHNT and CDR2 is YYREEE (reference sequence). With V trimmed by 4 bases and J by 2 bases, 6 bases remained unmatched. The length of the CDR3 is 14 residues. CDR3 in DNA: TGTGCCAGCAGCCTCGGACAGGCCCCCTACGAGCAGTACTTC. It codes for CASSLGQAPYEQYF.